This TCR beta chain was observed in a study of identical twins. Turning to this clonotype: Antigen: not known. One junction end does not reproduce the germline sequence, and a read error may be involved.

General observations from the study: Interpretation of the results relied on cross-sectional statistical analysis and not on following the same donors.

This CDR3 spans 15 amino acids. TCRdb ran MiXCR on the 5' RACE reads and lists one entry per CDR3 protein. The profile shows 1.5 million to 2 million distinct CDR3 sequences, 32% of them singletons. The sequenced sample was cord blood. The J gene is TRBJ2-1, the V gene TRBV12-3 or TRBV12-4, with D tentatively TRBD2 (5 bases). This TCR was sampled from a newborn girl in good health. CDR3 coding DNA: TGTGCCAGCAGTTTAGATGGGCGGGCCTACAATGAGCGGTTCTTC. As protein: CASSLDGRAYNERFF.